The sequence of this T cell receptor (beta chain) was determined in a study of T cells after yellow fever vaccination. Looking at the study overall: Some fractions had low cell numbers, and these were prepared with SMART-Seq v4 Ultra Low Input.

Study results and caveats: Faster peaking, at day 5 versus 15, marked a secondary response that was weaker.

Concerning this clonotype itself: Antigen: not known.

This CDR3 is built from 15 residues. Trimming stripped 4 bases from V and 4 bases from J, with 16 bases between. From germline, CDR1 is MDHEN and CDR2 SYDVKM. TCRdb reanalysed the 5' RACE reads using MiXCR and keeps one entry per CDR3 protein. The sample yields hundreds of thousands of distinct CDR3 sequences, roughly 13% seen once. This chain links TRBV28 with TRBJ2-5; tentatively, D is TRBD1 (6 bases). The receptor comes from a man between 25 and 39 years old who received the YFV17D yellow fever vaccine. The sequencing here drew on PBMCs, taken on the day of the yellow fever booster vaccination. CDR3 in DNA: TGTGCCAGCAGTTCCCATCAGGGGTTAGGAGAGACCCAGTACTTC. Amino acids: CASSSHQGLGETQYF.